This TCR beta chain stems from a study of PD-1 blockade in classical Hodgkin lymphoma. Turning to the study itself: Each patient was given nivolumab 3 mg/kg through a vein every 2 weeks. Overall study findings and caveats: Prior to therapy, complete responders displayed diversity much like that of newly diagnosed patients.

The CDR3 sequence is 16 residues long. The germline gives CDR1 LNHNV, CDR2 YYDKDF (reference sequence). Trimming shortened V by 3 bases and J by 3 bases, and 16 bases separated the two germline ends. Time point here: cycle 4 day 1 (C4D1), after five to seven weeks of nivolumab. Exposure to brentuximab vedotin varied, and each patient had relapsed following autologous stem cell transplantation. The authors purified CD4+ T cells from thawed PBMCs by magnetic negative selection. Complete response, partial response or progressive disease were the best responses. Sequencing was performed with immunoSEQ multiplex PCR; in TCRdb, only in-frame clones are kept and a portion is missing. The table records about 22,000 clones, 70% to 80% of them present only once. This clone was counted between two and nine times. What it binds is unknown.

The TCR sequence derives from a human donor with classical Hodgkin lymphoma. This chain uses TRBV15 with TRBJ2-3, with D tentatively TRBD2 (6 bases). The source was CD4+ T cells from blood, collected before the fourth cycle of nivolumab. The chain's CDR3 is CATSSSWGEDTDTQYF. The CDR3 nucleotides are TGTGCCACCAGCAGTTCGTGGGGGGAGGATACAGATACGCAGTATTTT.